These 8 T cell receptor beta chains were sequenced from one sample in a study of long-term antiretroviral therapy in people with HIV. With survey level as its setting, the immunoSEQ assay was v3.0. Libraries were prepared by immunoSEQ multiplex PCR; TCRdb keeps only in-frame clonotypes and omits some of them. The sample records fewer than 30,000 clones, roughly 80% being singletons. The material was unsorted PBMCs, obtained 4.4 years after starting antiretroviral therapy. The receptor source for this set is a young man with HIV.

The chain couples TRBV9 to TRBJ2-7, with a weak D call TRBD1 (6 bases). The length of the CDR3 is 14 residues. The V end lost 2 bases, the J end lost 5 bases, and 14 bases lay between the germline ends. Germline V gene data show CDR1 as SGDLS and CDR2 as YYNGEE. The CDR3 loop is CASSVGRGIDEQYF. The CDR3 nucleotides are TGTGCCAGCAGCGTGGGCAGGGGTATCGACGAGCAGTACTTC.

The gene calls are TRBV19 and TRBJ1-1, with 8 bases that match TRBD1. J was trimmed by 7 bases and V by 4 bases; bases with no gene match: 11. The CDR3 has 15 residues. Germline assignment: CDR1 LNHDA and CDR2 SQIVND (reference sequence). CDR3 DNA sequence: TGTGCCAGTAGTACTACAGGGGGGCGATTAGGTGAAGCTTTCTTT. The encoded protein is CASSTTGGRLGEAFF.

The chain combines TRBV19 with TRBJ1-2, with D uncertain. CDR1 is LNHDA and CDR2 is SQIVND in the germline V gene (reference sequence). The CDR3 totals 11 residues. V dropped 8 bases and J dropped 4 bases, with 8 bases sitting between them. The CDR3 loop is CASRAAYGYTF. The CDR3 DNA reads as TGTGCCAGTCGGGCAGCCTATGGCTACACCTTC.

V usage is TRBV10-3 and J usage is TRBJ2-7; D is ambiguous. Germline V gene lookup returns CDR1 ENHRY and CDR2 SYGVKD. The CDR3 totals 15 residues. Trimming removed 1 base at V and 1 base at J, with 11 bases between. CDR3 nucleotides: TGTGCCATCAGTGAGTTAGTCGTGACTTCCTACGAGCAGTACTTC. It specifies CAISELVVTSYEQYF.

This sequence joins TRBV19 and TRBJ1-5; no firm D call. Germline V CDR1 and CDR2: LNHDA, SQIVND (reference sequence). Trimming pared 3 bases from V and 6 bases from J, leaving 12 bases between. CDR3 length: 14 amino acids. The CDR3 spells CASSIFPGSQPQHF. The CDR3 DNA is TGTGCCAGTAGTATTTTCCCGGGAAGTCAGCCCCAGCATTTT.

The rearrangement joins TRBV6-1 to TRBJ2-3; TRBD2 matches 8 bases. CDR1 is MNHNS and CDR2 is SASEGT in the germline V gene. The CDR3 length is 16 residues. J lost 6 bases, V lost 3 bases, and 11 bases had no gene match. The CDR3 DNA is TGTGCCAGCAGTGATGCCGGACTAGCTCTAGCGGATACGCAGTATTTT. Protein: CASSDAGLALADTQYF.

This clone was detected only a few times. The sample carries other DNA sequences with the same CDR3. The rearrangement joins TRBV7-8 to TRBJ1-5; D gene ambiguous. Germline V gene sequence: CDR1 SGHVS, CDR2 FQNEAQ. V lost 1 base and J lost 5, with 3 bases in between. There are 12 residues in the CDR3. CDR3 nucleotide sequence: TGTGCCAGCAGCTTAGGGGATCAGCCCCAGCATTTT. Translated: CASSLGDQPQHF.

This clone was counted only a few times. The chain joins TRBV4-1 to TRBJ1-2; D unresolved. The germline V gene encodes CDR1 MGHRA and CDR2 YSYEKL. The ends were cut back, 0 bases at V and 7 bases at J, with 6 bases in the middle. This CDR3 has 12 residues. CDR3 nucleotide sequence: TGCGCCAGCAGCCAAGACTGGCGTGGCTACACCTTC. This sequence encodes CASSQDWRGYTF.